Below are 6 T cell receptor beta chains sequenced from a single sample in a study of control samples from healthy donors and cancer patients. The data were produced by immunoSEQ multiplex PCR, yet TCRdb's version contains in-frame clones alone and is incomplete. The sample lists tens of thousands of clones, about 88% occurring once. Sequenced material: blood. These receptors were collected from a woman in her seventies in good health.

The chain employs TRBV2 and TRBJ2-1; unclear D gene. This CDR3 spans 12 amino acids. CDR1 and CDR2 (germline): SNHLY, FYNNEI. V was pared by 4 bases and J by 11 bases, with 12 bases between. DNA of the CDR3: TGTGCCAGCAGTGTCATGGATAAACAGCAGTTCTTC. Its protein is CASSVMDKQQFF.

V gene TRBV3-1 (or the pseudogene TRBV3-2) combines with J gene TRBJ1-6; 8 bases map to TRBD1. CDR3 size: 14 residues. The V segment lost 4 bases and the J segment 7 bases; nucleotides outside the gene matches: 3. CDR1 and CDR2 from the germline V gene are LGHDT and YNNKEL (reference sequence). The CDR3 loop is CASSPRDRNSPLHF. CDR3 DNA: TGTGCCAGCAGCCCACGGGACAGGAATTCACCCCTCCACTTT.

This clone has only one observation. The J gene is TRBJ2-3, the V gene TRBV5-1; TRBD1 is a possible D gene (6 bases). CDR1 is SGHRS and CDR2 is YFSETQ in the germline V gene. This CDR3 has 15 amino acids. V lost 2 bases and J 6 bases, leaving 16 bases between the germline ends. The CDR3, as DNA: TGCGCCAGCAGCTTAGCAGGGGATTCGTTGGATACGCAGTATTTT. Translating it yields CASSLAGDSLDTQYF.

This rearrangement joins TRBV5-1 to TRBJ2-1; 8 bases fit TRBD1. The germline V gene encodes CDR1 SGHRS and CDR2 YFSETQ. The CDR3 covers 14 residues. Germline trimming cut 4 bases from V and 8 bases from J; bases unmatched to any gene: 8. DNA for the CDR3: TGCGCCAGCAGCCCGGGACAGGCTCGGGATGAGCAGTTCTTC. It yields the protein CASSPGQARDEQFF.

The V and J genes are TRBV6-5 and TRBJ1-1; D is undetermined. The germline V and J ends were trimmed by 7 bases and 4 bases, with 7 bases remaining between them. The CDR3 totals 11 residues. Germline values: CDR1 MNHEY, CDR2 SVGAGI. The DNA for the CDR3 is TGTGCCAGCACGGCGAGCACTGAAGCTTTCTTT. It specifies CASTASTEAFF.

J is TRBJ2-1 and V is TRBV12-3 or TRBV12-4, with D possibly matching TRBD2 (5 bases). The CDR3 extends over 11 amino acids. Deletions cut 9 bases from V and 8 bases from J, with 11 bases between. DNA for the CDR3: TGTGCCAGTGTCCGGGGTCATGAGCAGTTCTTC. This encodes CASVRGHEQFF.